Only one count was recorded for the clone carrying this T cell receptor (beta chain). Its antigen is unidentified. Some clones are missing from TCRdb's copy, which holds only in-frame ones; the method was immunoSEQ multiplex PCR. The data hold about 680,000 clones, with around 90% observed a single time. CD45RO-negative cells were positively selected for CCR7, leaving out terminally differentiated effector memory CD45RA+ cells. All donors qualified as healthy HIV-negative adults and had experienced no recent acute infections or vaccinations. This entry is derived from a study of shared clonotypes between healthy human individuals. Study-level background: The cohort comprised a couple of women and a few men. Their ages spanned 18 to 49 years.

Germline assignment: CDR1 SGHRS and CDR2 YFSETQ. The CDR3 totals 13 residues. V dropped 5 bases and J dropped 1 base, with 7 bases sitting between them. Study-wide results and caveats: Roughly 5% of naive CD4 clonotypes were common to a handful of donors.

The chain couples TRBV5-1 to TRBJ2-1; weak D call: TRBD2 (5 bases). This TCR came from a man aged 25-45 years in good health. Sequencing was carried out using naive CD8+ T cells sorted from blood. The CDR3 spells CASRSGSYNEQFF. The DNA of the CDR3 is TGCGCCAGCAGGTCGGGGTCCTACAATGAGCAGTTCTTC.